These 16 T cell receptor beta chains were sequenced from one sample in a study of sequential checkpoint blockade in melanoma. The treatment: randomized to nivolumab then ipilimumab (arm A) or the reverse (arm B). Only in-frame clones appear in the TCRdb table, and some are missing; sequencing was by immunoSEQ multiplex PCR. In the table there are tens of thousands of clones, roughly 80% of which are singletons. The sequencing here drew on CD8+ T cells sorted from blood (inferred from file names), taken from a patient given nivolumab and ipilimumab in sequence. The receptors derive from a human donor with melanoma.

In its sample, this clone was seen a few times. This chain connects TRBV29-1 to TRBJ2-1, with a weak D call TRBD1 (6 bases). This CDR3 is 12 amino acids long. The germline gives CDR1 SQVTM, CDR2 ANQGSEA. Trimming left V 6 bases short and J 5 bases short, with 11 bases between. In DNA, the CDR3 is TGCAGCGTCTTTACAGGGCACAATGAGCAGTTCTTC. Amino acids: CSVFTGHNEQFF.

J is TRBJ2-7 and V is TRBV11-2, with a tentative D call TRBD2 (5 bases). Germline CDR1 SGHAT, CDR2 FQNNGV. CDR3 size: 14 residues. The V end was cut by 4 bases, the J end by 3 bases, with 13 bases between. The CDR3 spells CASSSGKAFYEQYF. In nucleotides, the CDR3 is TGTGCCAGCAGCTCGGGGAAGGCCTTCTACGAGCAGTACTTC.

J is TRBJ1-2 and V is TRBV5-6; possible D gene TRBD1, 5 bases. V was trimmed by 4 bases and J by 6 bases, leaving 19 bases between them. Germline lookup yields CDR1 SGHDT and CDR2 YYEEEE. There are 15 residues in the CDR3. CDR3 in amino acids: CASSQVNNPGDGYTF. CDR3 DNA sequence: TGTGCCAGCAGCCAAGTCAACAACCCGGGGGATGGCTACACCTTC.

The chain combines TRBV6-1 with TRBJ1-2, with 7 bases matching TRBD1. The CDR3 runs to 15 residues. Unmatched junction bases numbered 7, after V lost 2 bases and J lost 4 bases. Germline CDR1 is MNHNS and CDR2 is SASEGT. This CDR3 is CASSEQGGDLYGYTF. The CDR3 DNA is TGTGCCAGCAGTGAACAGGGGGGCGACCTCTATGGCTACACCTTC.

CDR3 bases: TGTGCCAGCAGTCCTTCGGGGGGGCTGTCAGAGACCCAGTACTTC. Protein product: CASSPSGGLSETQYF. The chain combines TRBV7-3 with TRBJ2-5; 8 nucleotides line up with TRBD2. Trimming cost V 6 bases and J 4 bases; bases outside gene matches: 10. This CDR3 is built from 15 residues. The germline gives CDR1 SGHTA, CDR2 FQGTGA.

V usage is TRBV5-1 and J usage is TRBJ1-5; TRBD1 matches 9 bases. CDR3 length: 15 residues. V gave up 9 bases and J gave up 1 base; unmatched junction bases: 8. From germline, CDR1 is SGHRS and CDR2 YFSETQ. CDR3 nucleotides: TGCGCCATCTTACTACAGGGGGCGAGCAATCAGCCCCAGCATTTT. Translating gives CAILLQGASNQPQHF.

This chain joins TRBV10-3 and TRBJ2-5; TRBD1 matches at 7 bases. The germline gives CDR1 ENHRY, CDR2 SYGVKD. CDR3 length: 14 residues. V shed 0 bases and J 5 bases; nucleotides not matched to a gene: 3. The CDR3 loop is CAISESADRETQYF. In DNA form, the CDR3 reads TGTGCCATCAGTGAGTCGGCGGACAGGGAGACCCAGTACTTC.

This clone was found a few times. The chain employs TRBV4-1 and TRBJ2-2; D remains ambiguous. V dropped 0 bases and J dropped 11 bases, with 10 bases sitting between them. This CDR3 is built from 13 residues. Per germline, CDR1 MGHRA and CDR2 YSYEKL. The CDR3 loop reads CASSQERGSELFF. Here the CDR3 DNA reads TGCGCCAGCAGCCAAGAGAGAGGAAGTGAGCTGTTTTTT.

This rearrangement joins TRBV5-6 to TRBJ2-5, with D perhaps TRBD2 (5 bases). Germline values: CDR1 SGHDT, CDR2 YYEEEE. The CDR3 loop spans 16 amino acids. V was pared by 4 bases and J by 2 bases, with 18 bases between. The CDR3 is CASSPRRGRAQETQYF. The CDR3 nucleotides read TGTGCCAGCAGCCCCCGCCGGGGAAGGGCACAAGAGACCCAGTACTTC.

CDR3 DNA: TGTGCCAGCAGTTACTTAGGGGCTTATGGCTACACCTTC. This gives the protein CASSYLGAYGYTF. The chain recombines TRBV6-6 with TRBJ1-2, with D possibly matching TRBD1 (5 bases). Germline V gene sequence: CDR1 MNHNY, CDR2 SVGAGI (reference sequence). The CDR3 is 13 amino acids. V was cut by 1 base and J by 5 bases, with 8 bases left in between.

V usage is TRBV7-9 and J usage is TRBJ1-5; 10 bases fit TRBD1. Germline V lookup: CDR1 SEHNR, CDR2 FQNEAQ (reference sequence). The CDR3 sequence is 13 residues long. Trimming removed 8 bases from V and 2 bases from J; junction bases left unmatched: 0. The DNA for the CDR3 is TGTGCCAGCGGACAGGGGGGCAATCAGCCCCAGCATTTT. Protein product: CASGQGGNQPQHF.

J is TRBJ2-7 and V is TRBV28; 7 positions match TRBD2. With V trimmed by 3 bases and J by 12 bases, 14 bases remained unmatched. Per germline, CDR1 MDHEN and CDR2 SYDVKM. The CDR3 runs 14 residues. CDR3 in amino acids: CASSLWAGATEGYF. The CDR3 DNA sequence: TGTGCCAGCAGTTTGTGGGCGGGAGCCACTGAGGGGTACTTC.

This rearrangement joins TRBV10-1 to TRBJ1-5; D uncertain. CDR1 and CDR2 from the germline V gene are WNHNN and SYGVQD (reference sequence). The CDR3 spans 13 residues. The V end lost 2 bases, the J end lost 9 bases, and 11 bases lay between the germline ends. The CDR3 protein is CASSEKVTGPQHF. Here the CDR3 DNA reads TGCGCCAGCAGTGAGAAGGTGACTGGGCCCCAGCATTTT.

V usage is TRBV2 and J usage is TRBJ2-1; TRBD2 matches 14 bases. The germline V gene encodes CDR1 SNHLY and CDR2 FYNNEI. The CDR3 loop spans 16 amino acids. Losses at the gene ends were 7 bases for V and 3 bases for J; bases not matched to a gene: 5. The chain's CDR3 is CASNGLAGGLYNEQFF. CDR3 sequence (DNA): TGTGCCAGCAATGGACTAGCGGGGGGCCTCTACAATGAGCAGTTCTTC.

The V and J genes are TRBV30 and TRBJ1-1, with TRBD1 as a possible D gene (5 bases). Trimming pared 0 bases from V and 6 bases from J, leaving 11 bases between. The CDR3 contains 13 residues. CDR1 is GTSNPN and CDR2 is SVGIG in the germline V gene (reference sequence). CDR3 coding DNA: TGTGCCTGGAGTGTTTTAGGGGCCTCTGAAGCTTTCTTT. Protein: CAWSVLGASEAFF.

The chain couples TRBV4-2 to TRBJ1-2; possible D gene TRBD1, 6 bases. The V gene's germline CDR1 is LGHNA and CDR2 YNFKEQ. The CDR3 sequence is 17 residues long. Trimming removed 1 base at V and 3 bases at J, with 18 bases between. The CDR3 nucleotides read TGTGCCAGCAGCCAAGGGGCGTGGGGGCAAGGGTACTATGGCTACACCTTC. Translating it yields CASSQGAWGQGYYGYTF.